The 29 T cell receptor beta chains given below trace back to one sample, sequenced in a study of blood T cell repertoires in COVID-19. Produced via immunoSEQ multiplex PCR; TCRdb's table is partial and in-frame only. The profile covers some 14,000 clones, with less than 80% appearing a single time and about 9.6% taken by the ten largest. The sequenced sample consisted of peripheral blood. The receptors come from an older man with acute or convalescent COVID-19.

A remark on this clone: A read error may account for a junction end that differs from germline. The V call is TRBV7-7, the J call TRBJ2-7; 11 bases are a match to TRBD2. This CDR3 is 17 amino acids long. Germline-derived CDR1 and CDR2 are SSHAT and FNYEAQ (reference sequence). CDR3 protein: CASSPIGVSGRADEQYF. DNA for the CDR3: TGTGCTAGCAGTCCAATTGGAGTTAGCGGGAGGGCCGACGAGCAGTACTTC.

The chain couples TRBV9 to TRBJ1-3; D is unclear. This CDR3 comprises 14 residues. CDR1 and CDR2 from the germline V gene are SGDLS and YYNGEE. V gave up 4 bases and J gave up 4 bases, with 12 bases separating them. CDR3 loop: CASSPRGGGNTIYF. CDR3 sequence (DNA): TGTGCCAGCAGCCCTAGAGGTGGGGGAAACACCATATATTTT.

The V call is TRBV6-6, the J call TRBJ1-3; D is unclear. Germline assignment: CDR1 MNHNY and CDR2 SVGAGI (reference sequence). With 2 bases removed from V and 5 bases from J, the gap between germline ends came to 16 bases. This CDR3 spans 16 amino acids. DNA of the CDR3: TGTGCCAGCAGTTACAGATCGGAAAGCGTAAGAAACACCATATATTTT. It encodes CASSYRSESVRNTIYF.

V and J are TRBV28 and TRBJ1-2, with 7 positions matching TRBD1. This CDR3 contains 13 residues. Germline values: CDR1 MDHEN, CDR2 SYDVKM. V gave up 5 bases and J gave up 6 bases; unmatched junction bases: 6. CDR3 in amino acids: CASSVTGLDGYTF. Written as DNA, the CDR3 is TGTGCCAGCAGTGTGACAGGGTTGGATGGCTACACCTTC.

V and J are TRBV6-4 and TRBJ2-2; TRBD1 might be the D (5 bases). CDR1 and CDR2 from the germline V gene are MRHNA and SNTAGT. This CDR3 has 16 amino acids. Between the trimmed V and J ends, which lost 0 bases and 0 bases, there was a span of 8 bases. The CDR3 DNA reads as TGTGCCAGCAGTGACTCGACCAGGGCGAACACCGGGGAGCTGTTTTTT. Its protein is CASSDSTRANTGELFF.

V and J are TRBV5-4 and TRBJ1-6; D is unresolved. Trimming took 1 base from V and 15 from J, leaving 17 bases between them. CDR1 and CDR2 from the germline V gene are SGHNT and YYREEE (reference sequence). The CDR3 loop spans 14 amino acids. The CDR3 region is CASSLSAGLALLHF. CDR3 sequence (DNA): TGTGCCAGCAGCTTGTCGGCAGGCCTAGCCCTCCTCCACTTT.

The rearrangement links TRBV5-1 to TRBJ2-7, with D perhaps matching TRBD1 (6 bases). Trimming shortened V by 4 bases and J by 4 bases, and 9 bases separated the two germline ends. The CDR3 is made up of 12 amino acids. The germline gives CDR1 SGHRS, CDR2 YFSETQ. The CDR3 coding sequence is TGCGCCAGCAGCCACGACAGGTACGAGCAGTACTTC. Its translation: CASSHDRYEQYF.

The V and J genes are TRBV7-9 and TRBJ2-5; D might be TRBD1 (5 bases). In germline, CDR1 is SEHNR, CDR2 FQNEAQ (reference sequence). V was cut by 5 bases and J by 5 bases, with 18 bases left in between. The CDR3 has 15 residues. In DNA form, the CDR3 reads TGTGCCAGCAGCCCCAAAGTCAGGGTCGGCGAGACCCAGTACTTC. It yields the protein CASSPKVRVGETQYF.

The chain links TRBV19 to TRBJ2-3; D gene uncertain. The CDR3 spans 13 residues. V was cut by 1 base and J by 3 bases, with 5 bases left in between. CDR1 LNHDA and CDR2 SQIVND come from the germline V gene (reference sequence). The CDR3 spells CASSIVPTDTQYF. CDR3 nucleotides: TGTGCCAGTAGTATAGTCCCGACAGATACGCAGTATTTT.

The chain joins TRBV12-5 to TRBJ1-1; D not resolved. Per germline, CDR1 LGHNT and CDR2 FRNRAP. V lost 4 bases and J lost 7, with 7 bases in between. This CDR3 is built from 11 residues. Here the CDR3 DNA reads TGTGCTAGTGGTTATTCTCGTGAAGCTTTCTTT. Translated, it gives CASGYSREAFF.

In its sample, this clone was seen a few times. This sequence joins TRBV28 and TRBJ2-7; the D is unclear. The CDR3 runs 15 residues. Germline V gives CDR1 MDHEN, CDR2 SYDVKM. Trimming took off 3 bases at V and 0 bases at J, with 12 bases between the two ends. Here the CDR3 DNA reads TGTGCCAGCAGTTTGGGCAGGCTGAGCTCCTACGAGCAGTACTTC. As protein: CASSLGRLSSYEQYF.

The chain carries TRBV13 and TRBJ2-2, with D possibly matching TRBD1 (5 bases). The CDR3 length is 14 residues. The ends were cut back, 0 bases at V and 7 bases at J, with 9 bases in the middle. Germline V lookup: CDR1 PRHDT, CDR2 FYEKMQ (reference sequence). The CDR3 here is CASSLGGVDGELFF. The CDR3 DNA is TGTGCCAGCAGCTTAGGAGGGGTGGACGGGGAGCTGTTTTTT. Full variable domain (missing parts from reference TRBV13 and TRBJ2-2): AAGVIQSPRHLIKEKRETATLKCYPIPRHDTVYWYQQGPGQDPQFLISFYEKMQSDKGSIPDRFSAQQFSDYHSELNMSSLELGDSALYFCASSLGGVDGELFFGEGSRLTVL.

This clone is judged medium-sized. V and J are TRBV6-5 and TRBJ1-5; 8 positions match TRBD1. The V gene end was trimmed by 5 bases and the J gene end by 6 bases; junction bases not matched to a gene: 3. The germline V gene has CDR1 MNHEY and CDR2 SVGAGI. The CDR3 sequence is 13 residues long. The CDR3 sequence is CASSPGTGQPQHF. Written as DNA, the CDR3 is TGTGCCAGCAGTCCCGGGACAGGTCAGCCCCAGCATTTT.

This chain uses TRBV14 with TRBJ1-6, with no clear D. This CDR3 region has 17 residues. V lost 6 bases, J lost 10 bases, and 25 bases lay in between. Germline V gene sequence: CDR1 SGHDN, CDR2 FVKESK. The CDR3 coding sequence is TGTGCCAGCAGTAAAGGAGGGCAGGTCTCCCTGGGCTCACCCCTCCACTTT. Amino acids: CASSKGGQVSLGSPLHF.

The rearrangement joins TRBV30 to TRBJ1-5; 7 positions agree with TRBD1. The CDR3 is 14 residues long. J was trimmed by 2 bases and V by 0 bases; bases with no gene match: 1. Germline loops: CDR1 GTSNPN, CDR2 SVGIG (reference sequence). CDR3 DNA sequence: TGTGCCTGGAGTGTAGGGACAGGCAATCAGCCCCAGCATTTT. Amino acid sequence: CAWSVGTGNQPQHF.

V and J are TRBV3-1 (or the pseudogene TRBV3-2) and TRBJ2-2; no definite D call. Trimming cost V 6 bases and J 6 bases, with 11 bases left between them. The CDR3 is 13 residues long. Germline V lookup: CDR1 LGHDT, CDR2 YNNKEL (reference sequence). CDR3 coding DNA: TGTGCCAGCAGGCCCGACACGGCCGGGGAGCTGTTTTTT. Amino acids: CASRPDTAGELFF.

The rearrangement joins TRBV7-2 to TRBJ1-1; D ambiguous. Trimming removed 2 bases from V and 7 bases from J, with 11 bases in between. Germline V lookup: CDR1 SGHTA, CDR2 FQGNSA. The CDR3 sequence is 13 residues long. The CDR3 nucleotides read TGTGCCAGCAGCTTAAATAACGGGTATGAAGCTTTCTTT. It codes for CASSLNNGYEAFF.

This chain joins TRBV7-9 and TRBJ2-7; 8 positions agree with TRBD1. The CDR3 consists of 14 residues. V was pared by 2 bases and J by 6 bases, with 6 bases of the junction left unmatched. Germline CDR1 reads SEHNR; CDR2 reads FQNEAQ (reference sequence). CDR3 DNA sequence: TGTGCCAGCAGCTTATCCGCCAGGGGGCGCGAGCAGTACTTC. Translated, it gives CASSLSARGREQYF. Full variable domain (remainder filled in from reference TRBV7-9 and TRBJ2-7): DTGVSQNPRHKITKRGQNVTFRCDPISEHNRLYWYRQTLGQGPEFLTYFQNEAQLEKSRLLSDRFSAERPKGSFSTLEIQRTEQGDSAMYLCASSLSARGREQYFGPGTRLTVT.

The rearrangement links TRBV6-6 to TRBJ1-2, with 9 nucleotides matching TRBD1. The CDR3 contains 16 residues. Germline V gives CDR1 MNHNY, CDR2 SVGAGI (reference sequence). The V and J ends lost 0 bases and 4 bases, in that order; junction bases with no gene match: 6. The CDR3 sequence: CASSYSGGTGTYGYTF. CDR3 nucleotides: TGTGCCAGCAGTTACTCCGGGGGGACAGGGACCTATGGCTACACCTTC.

This chain uses TRBV7-2 with TRBJ1-5; 8 bases align to TRBD1. Germline CDR1 SGHTA, CDR2 FQGNSA. CDR3 size: 14 residues. V lost 5 bases, J lost 2 bases, and 2 bases stayed unmatched. The CDR3: CASSGQGGNQPQHF. CDR3 bases: TGTGCCAGCAGCGGACAGGGCGGCAATCAGCCCCAGCATTTT.

The rearrangement links TRBV6-5 to TRBJ1-1; 7 bases map to TRBD1. Germline V gene lookup returns CDR1 MNHEY and CDR2 SVGAGI. The J segment lost 1 base and the V segment lost 5 bases, leaving 4 bases of the junction unmatched. This CDR3 contains 14 residues. The CDR3 DNA is TGTGCCAGCAGTCGGGACAGATGGAACACTGAAGCTTTCTTT. Translating gives CASSRDRWNTEAFF.

This clone was seen just once. The rearrangement uses TRBV6-6 and TRBJ1-6, with 9 bases matching TRBD1. Germline trimming cut 3 bases from V and 7 bases from J; bases unmatched to any gene: 4. The CDR3 covers 15 residues. Germline V gives CDR1 MNHNY, CDR2 SVGAGI (reference sequence). As DNA, the CDR3 is TGTGCCAGCAGTTATACAGGGGGCGACAATTCACCCCTCCACTTT. Residues: CASSYTGGDNSPLHF.

This clone came up once. CDR3 protein: CASSQRAQGFLNNEQFF. Here the CDR3 DNA reads TGTGCCAGCAGCCAAAGGGCACAGGGTTTTCTCAACAATGAGCAGTTCTTC. The genes are TRBV4-2 and TRBJ2-1; possibly TRBD1 for D (6 bases). Germline V gene data show CDR1 as LGHNA and CDR2 as YNFKEQ. There are 17 residues in the CDR3. V lost 2 bases and J lost 5, with 19 bases in between.

The rearrangement joins TRBV15 to TRBJ1-2, with a weak D call TRBD1 (6 bases). Deletions cut 3 bases from V and 4 bases from J, with 12 bases between. This CDR3 comprises 14 residues. Germline V gene lookup returns CDR1 LNHNV and CDR2 YYDKDF (reference sequence). In DNA, the CDR3 is TGTGCCACCAGCAGGCCCTCGACAGGCTATGGCTACACCTTC. It codes for CATSRPSTGYGYTF.

The chain has TRBV30 and TRBJ1-1; 7 bases match TRBD1. CDR1 is GTSNPN and CDR2 is SVGIG in the germline V gene (reference sequence). The ends lost 5 bases at V and 1 base at J; junction bases unmatched: 1. The CDR3 extends over 12 amino acids. CDR3 loop: CAWGTANTEAFF. The CDR3 DNA is TGTGCCTGGGGGACAGCGAACACTGAAGCTTTCTTT.

The chain's CDR3 is CASIRTGRGYEQYF. In DNA, the CDR3 is TGTGCCAGCATCAGGACAGGGCGGGGGTACGAGCAGTACTTC. This chain connects TRBV7-9 to TRBJ2-7; D is possibly TRBD1 (8 bases). The CDR3 consists of 14 residues. Germline CDR1 reads SEHNR; CDR2 reads FQNEAQ (reference sequence). The V and J ends lost 7 bases and 4 bases respectively, with 17 bases between them. Based on the CDR3 plus reference TRBV7-9 and TRBJ2-7, the full variable domain is DTGVSQNPRHKITKRGQNVTFRCDPISEHNRLYWYRQTLGQGPEFLTYFQNEAQLEKSRLLSDRFSAERPKGSFSTLEIQRTEQGDSAMYLCASIRTGRGYEQYFGPGTRLTVT.

The chain is built from TRBV11-2 and TRBJ2-7; 9 bases map to TRBD1. Germline V CDR1 and CDR2: SGHAT, FQNNGV. J gave up 4 bases and V 3 bases, and 4 bases lay outside the gene matches. The CDR3 is 14 amino acids. The CDR3 loop reads CASSLHRGQYEQYF. CDR3 sequence (DNA): TGTGCCAGCAGCTTGCACAGGGGGCAGTACGAGCAGTACTTC.

The chain links TRBV7-2 to TRBJ2-7; 7 bases are shared with TRBD1. The CDR3 covers 14 residues. V gave up 1 base and J gave up 5 bases; unmatched junction bases: 5. The germline V gene has CDR1 SGHTA and CDR2 FQGNSA. Here the CDR3 DNA reads TGTGCCAGCAGCTTAGGTGGGACAGTGAACGAGCAGTACTTC. Its translation is CASSLGGTVNEQYF.

This clone showed up just once. The chain has TRBV4-3 and TRBJ2-3; TRBD2 agrees at 7 bases. Germline loops: CDR1 LGHNA, CDR2 YSLEER. Trimming removed 1 base from V and 1 base from J; junction bases left unmatched: 5. The CDR3 length is 16 residues. CDR3 loop: CASSQGSTSGTDTQYF. The CDR3 nucleotides read TGCGCCAGCAGCCAAGGGAGTACTAGCGGCACAGATACGCAGTATTTT.